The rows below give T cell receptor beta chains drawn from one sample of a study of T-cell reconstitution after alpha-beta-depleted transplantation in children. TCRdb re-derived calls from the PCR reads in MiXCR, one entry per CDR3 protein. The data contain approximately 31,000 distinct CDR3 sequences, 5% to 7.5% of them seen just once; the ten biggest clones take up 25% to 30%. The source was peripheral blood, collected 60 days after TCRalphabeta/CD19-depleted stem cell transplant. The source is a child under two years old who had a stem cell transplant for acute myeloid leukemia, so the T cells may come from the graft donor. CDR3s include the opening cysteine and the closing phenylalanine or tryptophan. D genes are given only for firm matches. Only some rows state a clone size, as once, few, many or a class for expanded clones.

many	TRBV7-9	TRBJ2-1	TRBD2	CASSRFISGGAPEQFF	TGTGCCAGCAGCCGATTTATAAGCGGGGGGGCCCCTGAGCAGTTCTTC
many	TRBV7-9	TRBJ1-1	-	CASSLESGGTEAFF	TGTGCCAGCAGCTTAGAGTCAGGAGGGACTGAAGCTTTCTTT
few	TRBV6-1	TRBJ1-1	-	CASSAGRRGAFF	TGTGCCAGCAGTGCCGGGAGACGGGGAGCTTTCTTT
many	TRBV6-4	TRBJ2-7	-	CASSETMRHEQYF	TGTGCCAGCAGTGAGACGATGCGACACGAGCAGTACTTC
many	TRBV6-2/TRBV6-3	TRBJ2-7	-	CASSYPDRGTALYEQYF	TGTGCCAGCAGTTACCCGGACCGCGGAACGGCCTTATACGAGCAGTACTTC
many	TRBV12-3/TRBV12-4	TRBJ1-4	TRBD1	CASRHWGQNEKLFF	TGTGCCAGCAGACACTGGGGACAGAACGAAAAACTGTTTTTT
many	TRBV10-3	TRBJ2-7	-	CAIRSGNFYEQYF	TGTGCCATCAGGTCCGGGAACTTCTACGAGCAGTACTTC
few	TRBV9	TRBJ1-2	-	CASSVGRWGRNYGYTF	TGTGCCAGCAGCGTAGGGAGGTGGGGGCGGAACTATGGCTACACCTTC
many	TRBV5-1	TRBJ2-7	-	CASSLARQTYEQYF	TGCGCCAGCAGCTTGGCCCGACAGACCTACGAGCAGTACTTC
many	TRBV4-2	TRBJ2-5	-	CASSQEFYSQETQYF	TGTGCCAGCAGCCAAGAATTCTACAGCCAAGAGACCCAGTACTTC
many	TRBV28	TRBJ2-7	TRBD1	CASSYRGQVPHEQYF	TGTGCCAGCAGTTACCGGGGACAGGTTCCCCACGAGCAGTACTTC
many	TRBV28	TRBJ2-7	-	CASSLFGGQSSYEQYF	TGTGCCAGCAGTTTATTCGGGGGACAGAGCTCCTACGAGCAGTACTTC
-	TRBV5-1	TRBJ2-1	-	CASSARDPRPGEQFF	TGCGCCAGCAGCGCCCGGGACCCCCGCCCGGGTGAGCAGTTCTTC
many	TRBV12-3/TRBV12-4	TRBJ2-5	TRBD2	CASSPGTSVQETQYF	TGTGCCAGCAGTCCCGGGACTAGCGTTCAAGAGACCCAGTACTTC
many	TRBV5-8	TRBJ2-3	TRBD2	CASPRGGDTQYF	TGTGCCAGCCCGCGGGGGGGAGATACGCAGTATTTT
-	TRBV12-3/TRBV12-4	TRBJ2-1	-	CASSPRGAIGGRPYNEQFF	TGTGCCAGCAGTCCTAGGGGGGCTATTGGCGGGAGACCCTACAATGAGCAGTTCTTC
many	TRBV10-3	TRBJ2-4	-	CAISEPQGNIQYF	TGTGCCATCAGTGAGCCCCAGGGAAACATTCAGTACTTC
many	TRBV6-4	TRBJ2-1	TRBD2	CASSPSGRENEQFF	TGTGCCAGCAGCCCAAGCGGGAGGGAGAATGAGCAGTTCTTC
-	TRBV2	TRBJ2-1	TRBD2	CASEPPPSGRGEQFF	TGTGCCAGCGAGCCTCCGCCTAGCGGGAGAGGTGAGCAGTTCTTC
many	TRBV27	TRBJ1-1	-	CASSRGVGTEAFF	TGTGCCAGCAGCCGGGGGGTGGGCACTGAAGCTTTCTTT
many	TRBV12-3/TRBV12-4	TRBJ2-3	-	CASSFPAEFTDTQYF	TGTGCCAGCAGTTTCCCAGCGGAGTTCACAGATACGCAGTATTTT
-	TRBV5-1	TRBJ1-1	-	CASSTGTYYEAFF	TGCGCCAGCAGCACCGGGACTTATTATGAAGCTTTCTTT
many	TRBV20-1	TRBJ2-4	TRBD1	CSASTTGKSVIQYF	TGCAGTGCTTCCACGACAGGGAAGTCTGTCATTCAGTACTTC
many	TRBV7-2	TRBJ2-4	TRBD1	CASSLPRGTVSLAKNIQYF	TGTGCCAGCAGCTTACCGAGAGGGACAGTAAGTTTAGCCAAAAACATTCAGTACTTC
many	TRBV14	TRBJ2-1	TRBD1	CASSRDIPGQGAHDEQFF	TGTGCCAGCAGCCGAGACATTCCGGGACAGGGGGCGCATGATGAGCAGTTCTTC
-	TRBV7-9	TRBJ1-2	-	CASSFERDGYTF	TGTGCCAGCAGCTTTGAAAGGGATGGCTACACCTTC
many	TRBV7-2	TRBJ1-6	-	CASSLASYNSPLHF	TGTGCCAGCAGCTTAGCCAGCTATAATTCACCCCTCCACTTT
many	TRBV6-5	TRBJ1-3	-	CASSWTAGPGNTIYF	TGTGCCAGCAGTTGGACCGCAGGGCCAGGAAACACCATATATTTT
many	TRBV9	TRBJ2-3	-	CASSGHTDTQYF	TGTGCCAGCAGTGGCCACACAGATACGCAGTATTTT
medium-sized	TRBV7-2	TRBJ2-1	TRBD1	CASSLVDLGTVEQFF	TGTGCCAGCAGCTTAGTGGATCTTGGGACAGTCGAGCAGTTCTTC
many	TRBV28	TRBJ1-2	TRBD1	CASRKGGYYGYTF	TGTGCCAGCAGGAAAGGGGGCTACTATGGCTACACCTTC
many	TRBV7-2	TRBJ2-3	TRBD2	CASSLRAGGPGDTQYF	TGTGCCAGCAGCTTAAGAGCGGGAGGGCCAGGGGATACGCAGTATTTT
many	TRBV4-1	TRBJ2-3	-	CASSQGKRSTDTQYF	TGCGCCAGCAGCCAAGGGAAGAGAAGCACAGATACGCAGTATTTT
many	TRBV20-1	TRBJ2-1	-	CSARPRRTSYNEQFF	TGCAGTGCTAGACCAAGGAGGACCTCCTACAATGAGCAGTTCTTC
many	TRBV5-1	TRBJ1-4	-	CASSSALNEKLFF	TGCGCCAGCAGCTCGGCCCTTAATGAAAAACTGTTTTTT
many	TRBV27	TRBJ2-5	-	CASSLWFGGEETQYF	TGTGCCAGCAGTTTATGGTTCGGGGGAGAAGAGACCCAGTACTTC
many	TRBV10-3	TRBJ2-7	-	CAISEKAGEGGWYEQYF	TGTGCCATCAGTGAAAAAGCCGGTGAGGGAGGTTGGTACGAGCAGTACTTC
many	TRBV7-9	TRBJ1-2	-	CASSQQGLDGYTF	TGTGCCAGCAGTCAACAGGGTCTTGATGGCTACACCTTC
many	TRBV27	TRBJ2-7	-	CASSSQAGIFHEQYF	TGTGCCAGCAGTTCCCAAGCCGGAATTTTCCACGAGCAGTACTTC
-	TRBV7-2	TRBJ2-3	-	CASSAALPGNTQYF	TGTGCCAGCAGCGCAGCCCTCCCCGGAAATACGCAGTATTTT
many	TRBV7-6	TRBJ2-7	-	CASSPGLFGDEQYF	TGTGCCAGCAGCCCTGGCCTCTTTGGGGACGAGCAGTACTTC
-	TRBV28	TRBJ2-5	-	CAIKGGIRVTQYF	TGTGCCATCAAAGGGGGGATCCGGGTGACCCAGTACTTC
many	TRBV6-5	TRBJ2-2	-	CASSYWIENTGELFF	TGTGCCAGCAGTTACTGGATAGAAAACACCGGGGAGCTGTTTTTT
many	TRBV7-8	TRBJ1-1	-	CASSFMDTEAFF	TGTGCCAGCAGCTTTATGGACACTGAAGCTTTCTTT
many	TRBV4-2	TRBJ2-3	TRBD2	CASSQSWRGGTDTQYF	TGTGCCAGCAGCCAGTCTTGGCGGGGGGGGACAGATACGCAGTATTTT
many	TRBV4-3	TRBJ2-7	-	CASSQEEGLFYEQYF	TGCGCCAGCAGCCAGGAGGAGGGACTTTTTTACGAGCAGTACTTC
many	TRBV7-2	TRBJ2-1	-	CASSPERGWYNEQFF	TGTGCCAGCAGCCCCGAAAGAGGATGGTACAATGAGCAGTTCTTC
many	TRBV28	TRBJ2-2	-	CASQSTGTYVGGELFF	TGTGCCTCCCAATCCACAGGGACTTATGTGGGCGGGGAGCTGTTTTTT
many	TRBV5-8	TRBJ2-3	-	CASSLDRVGTDTQYF	TGTGCCAGCAGCTTGGACAGGGTGGGCACAGATACGCAGTATTTT